This paragraph reports one TCR beta chain. These data belong to a study of blood T cell repertoires in COVID-19. Overall study context: The study drew acute and convalescent COVID-19 samples from the United States, Italy and Spain. Sources were T cells, B-cell-depleted T cells, or PBMCs; the material itself was cDNA or gDNA.

Patients of the Seattle cohort, enrolled during active infection, were followed longitudinally. Original processing notes: Reference gene primer amplification yielded estimated nucleated cell counts. TCRdb's table, derived via immunoSEQ multiplex PCR, lists solely in-frame clones and lacks some. V, J and clone size derive from that table, while D and trimming were established from the DNA sequence. The sample lists approximately 460,000 clones, nearly 90% occurring once. The CDR3 length is 13 residues. J was trimmed by 4 bases and V by 8 bases; bases with no gene match: 5. The receptor comes from a young man with COVID-19, enrolled during active disease. Sequenced input: peripheral blood. The chain combines TRBV12-3 or TRBV12-4 with TRBJ2-1; TRBD2 agrees at 7 bases. In nucleotides, the CDR3 is TGTGCCAGCGGGAGGGGCAGTTACAATGAGCAGTTCTTC. This gives the protein CASGRGSYNEQFF.